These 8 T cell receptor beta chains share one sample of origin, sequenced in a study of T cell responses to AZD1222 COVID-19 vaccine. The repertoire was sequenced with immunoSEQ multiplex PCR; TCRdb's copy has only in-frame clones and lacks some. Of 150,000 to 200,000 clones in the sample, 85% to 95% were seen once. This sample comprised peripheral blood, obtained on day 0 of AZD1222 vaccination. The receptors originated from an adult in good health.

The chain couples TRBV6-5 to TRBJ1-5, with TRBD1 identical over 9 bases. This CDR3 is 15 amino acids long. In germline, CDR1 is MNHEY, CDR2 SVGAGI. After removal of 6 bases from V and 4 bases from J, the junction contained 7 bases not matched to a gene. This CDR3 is CASRSDRGFNQPQHF. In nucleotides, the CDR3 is TGTGCCAGCAGGTCTGACAGGGGGTTTAATCAGCCCCAGCATTTT.

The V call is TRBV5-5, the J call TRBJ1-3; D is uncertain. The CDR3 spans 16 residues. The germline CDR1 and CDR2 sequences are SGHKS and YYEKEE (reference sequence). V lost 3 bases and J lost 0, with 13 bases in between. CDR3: CASSSTKSGSGNTIYF. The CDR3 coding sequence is TGTGCCAGCAGCTCAACCAAAAGCGGCTCTGGAAACACCATATATTTT.

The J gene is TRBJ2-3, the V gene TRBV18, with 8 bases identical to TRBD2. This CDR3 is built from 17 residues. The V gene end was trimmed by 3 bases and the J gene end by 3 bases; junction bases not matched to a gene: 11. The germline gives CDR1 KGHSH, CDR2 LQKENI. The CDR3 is CASSPLRGAVTTDTQYF. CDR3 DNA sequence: TGTGCCAGCTCACCGTTGCGGGGGGCCGTAACTACAGATACGCAGTATTTT.

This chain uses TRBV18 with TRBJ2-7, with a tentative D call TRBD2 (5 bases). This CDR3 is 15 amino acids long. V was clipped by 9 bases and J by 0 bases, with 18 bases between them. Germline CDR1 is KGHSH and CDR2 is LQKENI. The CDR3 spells CASRAGYRGSYEQYF. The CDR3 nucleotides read TGTGCCAGTCGTGCCGGGTACCGGGGCTCCTACGAGCAGTACTTC.

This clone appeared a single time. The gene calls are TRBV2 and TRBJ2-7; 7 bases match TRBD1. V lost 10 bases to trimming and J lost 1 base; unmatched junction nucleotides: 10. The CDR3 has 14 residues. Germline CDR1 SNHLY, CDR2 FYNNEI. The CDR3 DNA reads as TGTGCCACCACCCGGGACAGCAATTCCTACGAGCAGTACTTC. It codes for CATTRDSNSYEQYF.

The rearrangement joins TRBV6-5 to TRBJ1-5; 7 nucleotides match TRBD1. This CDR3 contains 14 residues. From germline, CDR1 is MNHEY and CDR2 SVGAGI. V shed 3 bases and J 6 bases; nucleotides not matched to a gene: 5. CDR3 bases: TGTGCCAGCAGTTATGAGGGGGCTGGTCAGCCCCAGCATTTT. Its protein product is CASSYEGAGQPQHF.

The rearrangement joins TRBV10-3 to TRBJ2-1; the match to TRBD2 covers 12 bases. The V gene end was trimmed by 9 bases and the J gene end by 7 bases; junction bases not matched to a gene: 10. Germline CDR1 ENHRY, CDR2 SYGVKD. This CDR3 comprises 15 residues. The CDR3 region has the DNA TGTGCCATGGCGGCTAGCGGGAGGGCAGTTAATGAGCAGTTCTTC. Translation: CAMAASGRAVNEQFF.

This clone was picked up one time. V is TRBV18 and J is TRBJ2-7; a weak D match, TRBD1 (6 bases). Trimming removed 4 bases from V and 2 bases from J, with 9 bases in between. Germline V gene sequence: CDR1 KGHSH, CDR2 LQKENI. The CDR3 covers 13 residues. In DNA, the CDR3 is TGTGCCAGCTCACAAACAGGGCCCTACGAGCAGTACTTC. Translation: CASSQTGPYEQYF.